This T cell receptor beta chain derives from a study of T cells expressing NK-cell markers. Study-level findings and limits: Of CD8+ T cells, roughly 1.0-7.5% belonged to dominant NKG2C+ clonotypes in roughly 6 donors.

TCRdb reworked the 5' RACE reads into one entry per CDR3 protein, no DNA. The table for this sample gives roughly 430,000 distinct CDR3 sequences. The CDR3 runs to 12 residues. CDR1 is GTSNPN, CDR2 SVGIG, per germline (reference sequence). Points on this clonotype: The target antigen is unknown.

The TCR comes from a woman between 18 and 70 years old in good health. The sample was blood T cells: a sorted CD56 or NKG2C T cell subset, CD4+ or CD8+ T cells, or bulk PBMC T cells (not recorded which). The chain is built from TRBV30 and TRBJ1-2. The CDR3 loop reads CAWTTVGFGYTF.